These T cell receptor beta chains were read from a single sample in a study of T cells in Graves' hyperthyroidism and ophthalmopathy. TCRdb re-derived calls from the multiplex PCR reads in MiXCR, one entry per CDR3 protein. This sample has approximately 870,000 distinct CDR3 sequences, with approximately 40% found just once. What was sequenced was blood. The receptors stem from a man between 18 and 35 years old with Graves' hyperthyroidism. Both conserved end residues are part of each CDR3.

len,j_gene,v_gene,CDR3aa
14,TRBJ1-2,TRBV27,CASRISGGTYGYTF
16,TRBJ1-5,TRBV27,CASSSLATGGREPQHF
13,TRBJ2-5,TRBV20-1,CSARSTGSETQYF
15,TRBJ2-7,TRBV7-3,CASSFSGTRGGEQYF
16,TRBJ2-7,TRBV7-2,CASSPEGRTALYEQYF
15,TRBJ2-2,TRBV9,CASSPQGAGTGELFF
12,TRBJ2-7,TRBV6-6,CASRVTVYEQYF
15,TRBJ2-7,TRBV7-2,CASSPPDYTTYEQYF
12,TRBJ2-3,TRBV12-3/TRBV12-4,CASSFPRDTQYF
18,TRBJ1-2,TRBV20-1,CSARDLGGTGTPIYGYTF
17,TRBJ2-2,TRBV19,CASSSPGQGSRTGELFF
14,TRBJ2-5,TRBV10-3,CAISGYRGQETQYF
15,TRBJ2-7,TRBV24-1,CATSDPGQGENEQYF
11,TRBJ1-5,TRBV19,CASRRESTQHF
14,TRBJ1-6,TRBV7-6,CASSLQQSNSPLHF
15,TRBJ2-7,TRBV9,CASEAGTGLSYEQYF
11,TRBJ1-1,TRBV6-4,CANHPLAEAFF
13,TRBJ2-7,TRBV25-1,CASSEFGQYEQYF
14,TRBJ1-1,TRBV5-1,CASSLVGDGTEAFF
14,TRBJ1-3,TRBV2,CASSGTSGGNTIYF
16,TRBJ2-5,TRBV9,CASSVGGRGVGETQYF
15,TRBJ1-1,TRBV2,CASSPTGGDGTEAFF
15,TRBJ1-1,TRBV6-6,CASSYSTGVGTEAFF
14,TRBJ2-7,TRBV20-1,CSARDGQGSYEQYF
17,TRBJ1-6,TRBV13,CASSPRGQGSYNSPLHF
16,TRBJ1-1,TRBV25-1,CASSDSYGTVNTEAFF
15,TRBJ2-3,TRBV25-1,CASSVSGTTADTQYF
15,TRBJ1-4,TRBV9,CASSVGGSGDEKLFF
14,TRBJ2-7,TRBV25-1,CASSASGPAYEQYF
13,TRBJ1-2,TRBV20-1,CSALPDRRNGYTF
14,TRBJ1-2,TRBV20-1,CSTAIGRRNYGYTF
15,TRBJ2-7,TRBV7-2,CASSWTATLMYEQYF
14,TRBJ2-7,TRBV6-1,CASSSGAGRGEQYF
14,TRBJ2-7,TRBV14,CASSLRTGSSEQYF
15,TRBJ1-3,TRBV9,CASSAIEGAGNTIYF
14,TRBJ1-1,TRBV5-1,CASSLLAGETEAFF
17,TRBJ2-7,TRBV6-5,CASRSSQLAGGSYEQYF
13,TRBJ1-5,TRBV5-1,CAGSLDPDQPQHF
14,TRBJ2-5,TRBV7-2,CASSLEGAYETQYF
14,TRBJ1-4,TRBV5-1,CASSARAPNEKLFF
15,TRBJ2-2,TRBV6-4,CASSESGGGTGELFF
16,TRBJ1-3,TRBV20-1,CSARRAGIRSGNTIYF
12,TRBJ2-5,TRBV24-1,CATGTAQETQYF
13,TRBJ1-1,TRBV19,CASSGVRGTEAFF
15,TRBJ1-4,TRBV7-9,CASSSHRVGYEKLFF
14,TRBJ2-5,TRBV11-2,CASGSGGFQETQYF
17,TRBJ1-6,TRBV5-1,CASSGDRGSSYNSPLHF
15,TRBJ1-4,TRBV25-1,CASSAVEGPNEKLFF
15,TRBJ2-7,TRBV7-2,CASSLRAGTPSEQYF
15,TRBJ2-5,TRBV9,CASSVGSTGRETQYF
14,TRBJ2-5,TRBV7-9,CASSRRAGLETQYF
13,TRBJ1-2,TRBV10-3,CAISERGESGYTF